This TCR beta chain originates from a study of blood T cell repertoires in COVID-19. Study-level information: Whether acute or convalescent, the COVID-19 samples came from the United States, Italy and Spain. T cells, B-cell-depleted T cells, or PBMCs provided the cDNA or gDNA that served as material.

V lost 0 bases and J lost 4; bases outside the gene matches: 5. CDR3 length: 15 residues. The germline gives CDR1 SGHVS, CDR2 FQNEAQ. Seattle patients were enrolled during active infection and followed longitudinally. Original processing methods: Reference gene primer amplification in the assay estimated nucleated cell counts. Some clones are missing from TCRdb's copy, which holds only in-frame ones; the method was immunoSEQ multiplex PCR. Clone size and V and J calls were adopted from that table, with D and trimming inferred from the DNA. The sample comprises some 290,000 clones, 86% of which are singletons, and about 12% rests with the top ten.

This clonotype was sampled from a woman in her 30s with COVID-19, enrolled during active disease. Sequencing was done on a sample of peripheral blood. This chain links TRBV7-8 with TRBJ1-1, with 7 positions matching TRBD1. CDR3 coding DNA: TGTGCCAGCAGCTTAGCGTTGGAGGGGGCCACTGAAGCTTTCTTT. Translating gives CASSLALEGATEAFF.